The clone carrying this T cell receptor beta chain came up many times. The sample is drawn from a study of response to subunit inactivated influenza vaccine. TCRdb independently ran MiXCR on the RT-PCR reads; one entry per CDR3 protein. The sample has roughly 170,000 distinct CDR3 sequences, 9.2% seen once; the top ten hold about a tenth. The CDR3 is 16 amino acids. Trimming at V came to 6 bases and at J to 4 bases, leaving 14 bases not matched to a gene. The V gene's germline CDR1 is DFQATT and CDR2 SNEGSKA (reference sequence). Source: non-naive T cells sorted from PBMCs, taken on the day of vaccination. This TCR was sampled from a man in his fifties or sixties who received an inactivated influenza vaccine. The rearrangement joins TRBV20-1 to TRBJ2-3, with 9 bases matching TRBD2. CDR3 amino acids: CSATTSGFLLADTQYF. CDR3 in DNA: TGCAGTGCCACGACTAGCGGTTTCCTCCTCGCAGATACGCAGTATTTT.